The present T cell receptor beta chain was sequenced within a study of metastatic and nonmetastatic thyroid tumors. Study-level background: Thyroid patients, malignant and benign, had repertoires compared across blood and tumor or nodule tissue.

Study findings and constraints: A significant increase in TCR beta diversity was reportedly seen in malignant thyroid tumors relative to benign nodules, in blood and tumor.

This clone was observed at least ten times. Its target is unknown. Methods used by the authors: Clinicopathological groups differed in CDR3, with these differences serving to build a distant-metastasis classifier for papillary thyroid cancer. TCRdb reanalyzed the PCR reads with MiXCR. Clone size and V and J calls follow TCRdb, not the original study. The sample lists some 31,000 clones, 17% occurring once. V was shortened by 2 bases and J by 4 bases, with 11 bases between the two germline ends. CDR3 size: 14 residues. From germline, CDR1 is MNHEY and CDR2 SMNVEV (reference sequence). No patient had received any treatment before thyroid surgery.

The sequenced sample consisted of blood. The source of this sequence is a female donor with papillary thyroid cancer or a benign thyroid nodule (not recorded which). Some clones in this sample may be carry-over from other donors' samples. The genes are TRBV27 and TRBJ2-5; unclear D gene. The DNA of the CDR3 is TGTGCCAGCAGTTTACGGGTGTATGGAGAGACCCAGTACTTC. Its protein product is CASSLRVYGETQYF.